This TCR beta chain was documented in a study of cytomegalovirus exposure and HLA in healthy donors (TCRdb year 2017). At the level of the whole study: In an earlier analysis of some 610 of the donors, 276 Gb of sequence data and 117 million unique TCR beta sequences from roughly 180 million T cells were reported. Rather than drawing on any new phenotypic data, the later analysis identified candidate immune exposures from TCR beta sequences and the way those sequences occurred across donors. The study aimed to test whether cataloging public T cell receptors could reveal signatures of past pathogen exposure. A later genetic analysis used genome-wide SNP genotypes for about 55% of the 666 donors, treating that subset as a discovery cohort. All discovery cohort repertoires had been generated on a single sequencing platform. To decide whether each TCR beta V gene segment behaved as functional or pseudogenic, an earlier analysis of several hundred of the donors relied on high-throughput TCR beta sequencing. The T cell repertoires of 666 subjects were profiled by immunosequencing and related to cytomegalovirus serostatus. Typing coverage varied by locus: roughly 620-640 donors for A, B, C, DRB1 and DQB1; roughly 560 for DQA1; over 600 for DPA1; approximately 490 for DPB1. Along with the approximately 700-subject first cohort, a separate validation cohort of roughly 110 different subjects was used. The genetic ancestry cluster associated with self-reported Caucasian donors included about four fifths of the 398 genotyped donors. High-throughput TCR immunosequencing, statistical association of individual TCRs with disease status, and machine learning were combined to predict cytomegalovirus infection status. Among some 400 genotyped donors of the cohort, an average of approximately 220,000 unique TCR beta nucleotide sequences was sequenced per donor, of which roughly 18% were non-productive. Class I and class II HLA loci were covered by the typing at four-digit resolution. A later analysis re-examined previously published TCR beta repertoires from about 670 donors and added high-resolution HLA genotyping to investigate patterns of TCR occurrence. Donor age, sex, ethnicity and CMV serostatus were collected together with the repertoire data. Because of strong linkage in the cohort, roughly five DR-DQ haplotypes were treated as single units for association and clustering. An early release covering roughly 640 HLA-typed donors comprised approximately 300 gigabases of sequencing data and tens of millions of unique TCR sequences. Study-level results and caveats: In a later analysis, most CMV-associated TCR beta chains were found to appear HLA-restricted, with HLA associations seemingly driven largely by CMV exposure. An earlier analysis of approximately 540 of the donors showed that most TCR beta V segments appeared in productive rearrangements either about 90% or about 30% of the time, which broadly matched IMGT annotations. Because counts were too low, about 17 rarely observed V segments, including chromosome 9 orphons, were excluded from the earlier analysis of roughly 580 of the donors. According to a later analysis, parvovirus B19, influenza, CMV and Epstein-Barr virus appeared linked to several top co-occurrence clusters. The classifier was reported to diagnose cytomegalovirus status with high specificity and sensitivity in both the original and validation cohorts. A later analysis found that TCR association rates varied across HLA loci, with DRB1 alleles showing the most associated TCRs and HLA-C alleles the fewest. A later genetic analysis reported fewer N-insertions in productive TCRs among donors in an Asian-associated ancestry cluster than the roughly 700-donor mean. Because some donors lacked HLA typing at each locus, the association tests relied only on the typed subset. An association between a missense DCLRE1C variant and V-gene and J-gene trimming of TCR beta chains was found in a later genetic analysis and replicated in an independent cohort. The 87-base-pair reads could not distinguish some IMGT-functional V segments, including TRBV6-2 and TRBV6-3, so those segments were excluded. A further reported finding was that TCR beta sequences accurately predicted the HLA-A and HLA-B alleles for most subjects in the first cohort. The study listed 150 to 200 TCR beta chains as associated with cytomegalovirus. Specific HLA alleles were associated with 15,000 to 20,000 TCR beta sequences at a false discovery rate of 0.05 in a later analysis. Only TCR beta chains were sequenced in this cohort, and the absence of alpha or paired-chain data limited detectable features. The authors suggested that the approach could potentially be generalized to other disease states and immunological phenotypes. The sequencing pipeline was judged likely to have produced a cluster of highly shared sequence variants as a technical artifact. In vitro tests confirmed that a few of the cytomegalovirus-associated TCR beta chains recognize cytomegalovirus antigens. When HLA alleles, especially DR and DQ, strongly co-occurred, attributing TCR associations to individual alleles was difficult. Linkage disequilibrium might explain the correlated functional status among segregating V segments, but an unknown experimental factor could not be excluded. Roughly uniform sequencing depth across donors was assumed in presence/absence analyses, although this assumption may not hold. Most TCR sequences were seen in very few donors, while some public TCRs were found in many individuals. In a later analysis, HLA-associated TCR beta chains showed more clonal expansion and lower generation probabilities than non-associated chains that were equally common. For the cohort, immune exposure information was limited to CMV serostatus.

Preparation of the library involved the immunoSEQ multiplex PCR assay. A mixture of 60 forward primers for TCR Vbeta segments and 13 reverse primers for TCR Jbeta segments was used in the multiplex PCR. A multiplex PCR assay on genomic DNA amplified the CDR3 region of rearranged TCR beta genes. The Illumina HiSeq System was used to sequence the amplified TCR beta libraries as 87-base-pair reads. In the paper's pipeline: Across the 670 or so repertoires, a later analysis counted around 80 million unique TCR beta chains, 9 million to 14 million of which were shared by at least two donors. A nearest-neighbor algorithm error-corrected the raw reads and collapsed the reads into unique sequences, merging closely related sequences to remove PCR and sequencing errors. V, D and J gene segments were assigned by aligning CDR3 sequences to IMGT reference sequences. For a sequence to be retained, a match of at least six nucleotides to both a V gene segment and a J gene segment was required. A rearrangement counted as productive if the CDR3 had no stop codons and remained in frame with V and J, and every other rearrangement counted as non-productive. Following IMGT convention, CDR3 was defined as the stretch from the second conserved V-encoded cysteine up to the conserved J-encoded phenylalanine. The earlier analysis of more than 450 of the donors excluded sequences that lacked an unambiguous match to a single V gene segment. An earlier analysis of roughly 590 of the donors called V segments functional above 56.7% productive rearrangements and segregating when the between-donor standard deviation exceeded 5%. A statistical classification framework was built for diagnosing cytomegalovirus status from the catalog of TCR beta chain sequences. A later analysis assigned V and J genes by comparing TCR nucleotide sequences with IMGT/GENE-DB human TR gene sequences. The TCRdist pipeline was used in a later analysis to assign CDR3 sequences and most-parsimonious VDJ recombination scenarios. In a later analysis, each TCR beta chain was defined by its CDR3 amino acid sequence together with its V-gene family, and reads lacking a unique V-gene family were excluded. To address suspected cross-contamination and a sequencing artifact, a later analysis removed under 600 highly shared, low-generation-probability nucleotide sequences. In a later analysis, a clonal expansion index was calculated for each public chain from normalized within-repertoire ranks of inferred template counts. In a later analysis, generation probabilities were computed with a VDJ recombination model fitted to out-of-frame rearrangements, and the resulting probabilities were checked against IGoR. In a later analysis, TCR-TCR, TCR-HLA and TCR-CMV co-occurrence was scored with hypergeometric tests, and a repertoire-size bias correction was applied to TCR pairs. A later analysis estimated false discovery rates by permuting HLA or CMV assignments 20 times. In a later analysis, co-occurring TCRs were grouped using DBSCAN, with TCRdist sequence similarity added in when clustering inside HLA-allele-positive subsets. Repertoires with fewer than 30,000 or more than 120,000 public chains were left out of co-occurrence clustering, as were about 5 repertoires with anomalous nucleotide sharing. This is the immuneACCESS table as TCRdb keeps it, with only in-frame sequences that have V and J called. A part of the clones is gone; compared with another copy, unresolved V genes explain less than half, and the rest is unexplained. V, J and clone size reflect that table, while D and trimming were determined from the DNA. For this sample there are around 270,000 clones; roughly 80% appear just once. Of the sample, 0.3% to 0.35% falls within the top ten clones.

This clone was detected only once. Its antigen is still unknown. No per-base quality is available; no much larger clone lies one base away. The cohort consisted of approximately 690 healthy bone marrow donors. Cohort members were all nominally healthy when sampled, although unrecorded immune exposures were likely present. The donor tested CMV seronegative, placing the donor among the 350 to 400 seronegative members of the cohort. A peripheral blood sample was provided by each donor, and peripheral blood mononuclear cells were used for TCR beta sequencing. Genomic DNA extraction from the blood cell samples was performed with the Qiagen DNeasy Blood Extraction Kit. The CDR3 sequence holds 17 residues, the cysteine and phenylalanine included. CDR3 DNA is the only sequence kept; it has 51 bases, read in frame from the first base. Via the germline V gene, CDR1 is SNHLY and CDR2 FYNNEI. V has 1 base trimmed and J has 0 bases trimmed; junction bases matching no gene number 7.

The TCR sequence derives from a girl aged 2 to 9 in good health and CMV-seronegative. The chain links TRBV2 with TRBJ2-3; 7 middle bases align to TRBD2. The sample consisted of PBMCs. The CDR3 region has the sequence CASSEGAGWASTDTQYF. The nucleotide sequence reads as follows: TGTGCCAGCAGTGAAGGAGCGGGATGGGCTAGCACAGATACGCAGTATTTT.